The present T cell receptor beta chain was sequenced within a study of OX40 agonist ivuxolimab in advanced cancers. Study-level information: Three partial responders included one hepatocellular carcinoma patient and two cutaneous melanoma patients.

Data came from immunoSEQ multiplex PCR; TCRdb stores just in-frame clones and leaves some out. The sample holds some 50,000 clones, approximately 81% seen once. Patients were ruled out by autoimmune disease history or systemic immunosuppression. This clone was seen a single time. Its antigen remains unknown. Overall study results and limits: The authors also found low normalized T-cell clonal expansion in some nonresponders.

The starting material was CD4+ or CD8+ T cells sorted from blood, obtained in a trial of the OX40 agonist ivuxolimab. The sequence came from an adult with an advanced solid tumor such as melanoma, head and neck, liver or kidney cancer.

This chain's CDR3 is CASSLEVRDPLHF. CDR3 coding DNA: TGTGCCAGCAGCTTAGAAGTCAGGGACCCCCTCCACTTT. The rearrangement links TRBV7-9 to TRBJ1-6; D is possibly TRBD1 (5 bases). In germline, CDR1 is SEHNR, CDR2 FQNEAQ (reference sequence). This CDR3 has 13 residues. Trimming pared 1 base from V and 13 bases from J, leaving 11 bases between.